This entry features one TCR beta chain sequence. Its specificity is not known. All patients picked for sequencing had shown, by flow cytometry, an expansion of CD8+CD57+ cells. Severe acquired aplastic anemia was present in every patient. V gave up 5 bases and J gave up 6 bases, with 14 bases separating them. The CDR3 sequence is 13 residues long. CDR1 and CDR2 (germline): KGHSH, LQKENI. The source of the sample is a study of CD8+CD57+ T cells in acquired aplastic anemia. Study overall: The mean DNA yield obtained from sorted CD4+ and CD8+ cells came to 3 to 3.5 ug.

General study findings and limits: Patients had around 30 CD8+ CDR3 sequences in common with controls (the shared set).

Genomic DNA, serving as template, underwent TCR beta VDJ and CDR3 profiling. Each CDR3 protein is one row after TCRdb ran MiXCR on the reads. The top ten clones hold 0.85% to 1.2% of a sample with 150,000 or so distinct CDR3 sequences, around 50% of them seen once. Sequencing used sorted CD4+, CD8+, or CD8+CD57+ T cells (not recorded which) from PBMCs. This sequence joins TRBV18 and TRBJ2-7, with D tentatively TRBD2 (5 bases). The clonotype originates from a human donor with aplastic anemia. The CDR3 loop reads CASSEGPGIEQYF. The CDR3 bases are TGTGCCAGCTCAGAGGGTCCGGGGATCGAGCAGTACTTC.